This T cell receptor beta chain was sequenced during a study of blood T cell repertoires in COVID-19. Study overall: The origin of the acute and convalescent COVID-19 samples was the United States, Italy and Spain. PBMCs, B-cell-depleted T cells, or T cells provided the cDNA or gDNA that made up the material.

The CDR3 is 14 amino acids. The germline CDR1 and CDR2 sequences are LGHDT and YNNKEL (reference sequence). The V and J ends lost 5 bases and 8 bases respectively, with 16 bases between them. In the authors' methods: Reference gene primer amplification gave nucleated cell count estimates. The method was immunoSEQ multiplex PCR; TCRdb's version includes in-frame clones alone and lacks a portion of them. V and J calls and clone size come straight from that table; D and trimming were deduced from the DNA. This table has hundreds of thousands of clones, 90% appearing once. Recruited during active infection, patients (from Seattle) were subsequently followed longitudinally.

This clonotype was sampled from a middle-aged woman with COVID-19, enrolled during active disease. The chain carries TRBV3-1 (or the pseudogene TRBV3-2) and TRBJ2-4; tentatively, D is TRBD1 (6 bases). The sample was peripheral blood. This chain's CDR3 is CASSLGPGVDIQYF. In nucleotides, the CDR3 is TGTGCCAGCAGCTTGGGACCAGGGGTGGACATTCAGTACTTC.